The 5 T cell receptor beta chains listed next were all sequenced from one sample in a study of shared clonotypes between healthy human individuals. Profiling relied on immunoSEQ multiplex PCR, and the TCRdb table lists in-frame clones only, not all of them. The sample lists 980,000 or so clones; roughly 72% were seen once. Sequenced sample: memory CD4+ T cells sorted from blood. As to subset: CD45RA-negative fraction. Source of these receptors: a man between 18 and 29 years old in good health.

The chain employs TRBV19 and TRBJ2-1, with a possible D match to TRBD2 (6 bases). This CDR3 comprises 16 residues. Trimming removed 5 bases from V and 4 bases from J, with 18 bases in between. CDR1 LNHDA and CDR2 SQIVND come from the germline V gene (reference sequence). CDR3 coding DNA: TGTGCCAGTAGTGAGAGCGGGCGAGGTCGGTACAATGAGCAGTTCTTC. This encodes CASSESGRGRYNEQFF.

This chain links TRBV2 with TRBJ1-6; perhaps TRBD1 as D (6 bases). V lost 6 bases to trimming and J lost 8 bases, with 8 bases between them. The CDR3 sequence is 12 residues long. In germline, CDR1 is SNHLY, CDR2 FYNNEI. DNA of the CDR3: TGTGCCAGCAGGGACAGCCATTCACCCCTCCACTTT. Residues: CASRDSHSPLHF.

J is TRBJ2-3 and V is TRBV6-1; perhaps TRBD1 as D (5 bases). V lost 6 bases, J lost 1 base, and 8 bases lay in between. The V gene's germline CDR1 is MNHNS and CDR2 SASEGT. The CDR3 has 13 residues. In DNA, the CDR3 is TGTGCCAGCAGACAGGCGGGCACAGATACGCAGTATTTT. It translates to CASRQAGTDTQYF.

Of note for this clone: Germline is not matched at one junction end, which may reflect a read error. This chain links TRBV7-7 with TRBJ2-1, with D possibly being TRBD1 (6 bases). The CDR3 covers 16 residues. The V gene's germline CDR1 is SSHAT and CDR2 FNYEAQ (reference sequence). Here the CDR3 DNA reads TGTGCTAGCAGCTCCTTGACAGGTTCCCCCTACAATGAGCAGTTCTTC. It yields the protein CASSSLTGSPYNEQFF.

The V and J genes are TRBV6-5 and TRBJ1-3; D unclear. Trimming took off 6 bases at V and 2 bases at J, with 11 bases between the two ends. CDR3 size: 14 residues. The germline CDR1 and CDR2 sequences are MNHEY and SVGAGI. In DNA form, the CDR3 reads TGTGCCAGCAGCAACGATTATACTGGAAACACCATATATTTT. Its translation: CASSNDYTGNTIYF.